This TCR beta chain was obtained from a study of radiation and T cells in renal cell carcinoma. With respect to this clone: Its matching antigen is unknown.

This CDR3 is 13 amino acids long. The germline V gene has CDR1 GTSNPN and CDR2 SVGIG (reference sequence). Deletions cut 1 base from V and 9 bases from J, with 13 bases between. Generated by immunoSEQ multiplex PCR, the TCRdb table keeps only in-frame clones and is missing some. The sample carries some 130,000 clones, roughly four fifths recorded once. Documented time point: blood 2 weeks post-SBRT. Treatment indicated: 15 Gy SBRT to primary tumor, nephrectomy 4 weeks later. Serial blood draws occurred at baseline and 2 and 4 weeks post-SBRT. This renal cell carcinoma was of the clear cell type. Whole-study findings and limits: From baseline, blood top tumor clonotypes peaked at 2 weeks post-radiation. Baseline intratumoral clonotype presence is unknown without pretreatment biopsies.

This clonotype was obtained from a woman aged 55-69 years with renal cell carcinoma. This specimen was blood, taken from a patient whose treatment included radiotherapy and nephrectomy. V usage is TRBV30 and J usage is TRBJ2-4, with D uncertain. The DNA for the CDR3 is TGTGCCTGGAGTGCAGGTAATCAAGCCATTCAGTACTTC. As protein: CAWSAGNQAIQYF.